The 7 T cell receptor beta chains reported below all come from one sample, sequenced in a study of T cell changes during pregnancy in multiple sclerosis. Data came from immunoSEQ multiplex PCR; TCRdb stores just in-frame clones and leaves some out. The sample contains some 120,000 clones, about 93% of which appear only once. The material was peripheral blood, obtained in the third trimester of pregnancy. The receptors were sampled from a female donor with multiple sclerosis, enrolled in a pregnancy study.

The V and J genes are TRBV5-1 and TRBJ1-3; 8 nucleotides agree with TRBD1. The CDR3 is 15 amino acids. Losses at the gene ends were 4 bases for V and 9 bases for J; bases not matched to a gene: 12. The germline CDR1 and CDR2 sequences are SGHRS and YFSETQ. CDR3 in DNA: TGCGCCAGCAGCCCCCGGACAGGGAATTCCCCCACCATATATTTT. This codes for CASSPRTGNSPTIYF.

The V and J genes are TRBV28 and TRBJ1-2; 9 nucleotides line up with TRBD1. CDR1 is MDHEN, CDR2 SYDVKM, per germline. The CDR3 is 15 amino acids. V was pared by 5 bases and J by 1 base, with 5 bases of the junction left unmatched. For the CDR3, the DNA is TGTGCCAGCAGTGTCGGGACAGGGAGTAACTATGGCTACACCTTC. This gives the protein CASSVGTGSNYGYTF.

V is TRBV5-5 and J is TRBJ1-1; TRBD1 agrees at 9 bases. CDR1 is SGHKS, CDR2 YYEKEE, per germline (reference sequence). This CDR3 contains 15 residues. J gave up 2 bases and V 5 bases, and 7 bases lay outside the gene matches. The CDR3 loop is CASSFRDRANTEAFF. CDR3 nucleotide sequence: TGTGCCAGCAGTTTCCGGGACAGGGCCAACACTGAAGCTTTCTTT.

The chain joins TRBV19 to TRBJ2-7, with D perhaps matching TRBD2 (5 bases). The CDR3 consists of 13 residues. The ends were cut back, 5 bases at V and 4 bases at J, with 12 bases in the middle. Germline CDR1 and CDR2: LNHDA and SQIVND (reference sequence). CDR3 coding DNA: TGTGCCAGTAGTCCGGGGAGTTGGTACGAGCAGTACTTC. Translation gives CASSPGSWYEQYF. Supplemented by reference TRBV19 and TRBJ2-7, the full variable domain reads DGGITQSPKYLFRKEGQNVTLSCEQNLNHDAMYWYRQDPGQGLRLIYYSQIVNDFQKGDIAEGYSVSREKKESFPLTVTSAQKNPTAFYLCASSPGSWYEQYFGPGTRLTVT.

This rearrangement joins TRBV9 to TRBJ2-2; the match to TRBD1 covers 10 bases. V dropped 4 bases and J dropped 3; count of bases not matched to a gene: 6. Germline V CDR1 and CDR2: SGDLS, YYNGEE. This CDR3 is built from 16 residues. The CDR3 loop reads CASSPAGTGDTGELFF. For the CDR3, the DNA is TGTGCCAGCAGCCCAGCCGGGACAGGGGACACCGGGGAGCTGTTTTTT. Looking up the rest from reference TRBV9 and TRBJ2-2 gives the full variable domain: DSGVTQTPKHLITATGQRVTLRCSPRSGDLSVYWYQQSLDQGLQFLIQYYNGEERAKGNILERFSAQQFPDLHSELNLSSLELGDSALYFCASSPAGTGDTGELFFGEGSRLTVL.

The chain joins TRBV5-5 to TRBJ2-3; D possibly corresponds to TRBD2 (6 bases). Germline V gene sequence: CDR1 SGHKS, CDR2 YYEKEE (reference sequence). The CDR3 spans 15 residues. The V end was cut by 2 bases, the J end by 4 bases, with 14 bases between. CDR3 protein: CASSFGGVVPDTQYF. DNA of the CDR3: TGTGCCAGCAGCTTCGGAGGGGTGGTACCAGATACGCAGTATTTT.

CDR3 amino acids: CASSLRQGGNQPQHF. The CDR3 nucleotides are TGTGCCAGCAGCCTACGACAGGGGGGCAATCAGCCCCAGCATTTT. The J gene is TRBJ1-5, the V gene TRBV6-5; TRBD1 agrees at 9 bases. This CDR3 contains 15 residues. CDR1 and CDR2 (germline): MNHEY, SVGAGI. The J segment lost 2 bases and the V segment lost 6 bases, leaving 5 bases of the junction unmatched.